The rows below give T cell receptor beta chains drawn from one sample of a study of graft-versus-host responses after intestinal transplantation. Their antigens remain unidentified. The protocol was immunoSEQ multiplex PCR, while the TCRdb copy is restricted to in-frame clones and leaves out a portion. The table lists approximately 100,000 clones, 90% of them singletons, with around 0.11% in the top ten. Sequenced here: unstimulated CD4+ T cells sorted from spleen or lymph node cells, sampled before intestinal transplant. The receptors originated from a human donor who received an intestinal transplant. CDR3s include the opening cysteine and the closing phenylalanine or tryptophan. A D gene is named only where the DNA matches it firmly. The size of a clone is reported for some rows only, either as once, few or many, or as a class for expanded clones.

d_call	j_call	v_call	clone_size	cdr3_nt	cdr3_aa
TRBD1	TRBJ2-5	TRBV15	-	TGTGCCACCAGCAAAGGACAGGGGGCAGCTTCCAAAGAGACCCAGTACTTC	CATSKGQGAASKETQYF
-	TRBJ1-1	TRBV6-6	once	TGTGCCAGCAGTTATCCGACAGTTACTAACACTGAAGCTTTCTTT	CASSYPTVTNTEAFF
TRBD1	TRBJ1-2	TRBV7-9	-	TGTGCCAGCAGCGATGGACAGGGGGCCGTTTGGGGCTACACCTTC	CASSDGQGAVWGYTF
-	TRBJ1-2	TRBV6-5	-	TGTGCCAGCTCCACAGGAGATGGCTACACCTTC	CASSTGDGYTF
-	TRBJ1-2	TRBV25-1	-	TGTGCCAGCCAGACGGGGAGGGGCGGCTACACCTTC	CASQTGRGGYTF
TRBD1	TRBJ1-3	TRBV6-6	few	TGTGCCGGGGGGGACAGGCACTCTGGAAACACCATATATTTT	CAGGDRHSGNTIYF
-	TRBJ1-2	TRBV5-1	-	TGCGCCAGCAGCCCCGACTCCAACTATGGCTACACCTTC	CASSPDSNYGYTF
TRBD1	TRBJ2-7	TRBV5-1	-	TGCGCCAGCAGCCGGACAGGGAACTACGAGCAGTACTTC	CASSRTGNYEQYF
TRBD1	TRBJ1-2	TRBV4-2	-	TGTGCCAGCAGCCAAGTGGGCGACAGGGCAGGGTATGGCTACACCTTC	CASSQVGDRAGYGYTF
-	TRBJ2-7	TRBV18	-	TGTGCCAGCTCACTCTCTCCGGACTGGGAACAGTACTTC	CASSLSPDWEQYF
-	TRBJ2-7	TRBV10-2	-	TGCGCCAGCCGGTTGGACAGTACCTACGAGCAGTACTTC	CASRLDSTYEQYF
TRBD2	TRBJ2-7	TRBV10-3	-	TGTGCCATCAGTGAGTCAAGCGGGGGGGGCTACGAGCAGTACTTC	CAISESSGGGYEQYF
-	TRBJ1-6	TRBV6-1	-	TGTGCCAGCAGTGGGCAGGGTGCGACACCCCTCCACTTT	CASSGQGATPLHF
-	TRBJ1-4	TRBV2	-	TGTGCCAGCAGGGGAGGGGGTGAAAAACTGTTTTTT	CASRGGGEKLFF
-	TRBJ2-2	TRBV10-3	-	TGTGCCATCAGGAAAGGTACCGGGTTGTTGAACACCGGGGAGCTGTTTTTT	CAIRKGTGLLNTGELFF
-	TRBJ2-3	TRBV7-3	-	TGTGCCAGCAGCTTAGTAGCTAGCACAGATACGCAGTATTTT	CASSLVASTDTQYF
TRBD2	TRBJ2-3	TRBV5-4	-	TGTGCCAGCAGGGGCGGGGGGGCGTCCACTACGCAGTATTTT	CASRGGGASTTQYF
-	TRBJ1-4	TRBV7-9	-	TGTGCCAGCAGCCCGACCAGGGGTGCAACTAATGAAAAACTGTTTTTT	CASSPTRGATNEKLFF
TRBD1	TRBJ1-6	TRBV9	once	TGTGCCAGCACCAGGGACAGCACATCCAATTCACCCCTCCACTTT	CASTRDSTSNSPLHF
TRBD1	TRBJ2-5	TRBV5-1	-	TGCGCCAGCAGCTCCCCGGGACAGGGGGCTGGAGAGACCCAGTACTTC	CASSSPGQGAGETQYF
TRBD1	TRBJ1-5	TRBV5-5	-	TGTGCCAGCAGCTTGGGACAGGGTTCTAATCAGCCCCAGCATTTT	CASSLGQGSNQPQHF
-	TRBJ2-2	TRBV5-6	-	TGTGCCAGCAGCCCACTTAGTGCAGGCTACGGGGAGCTGTTTTTT	CASSPLSAGYGELFF
-	TRBJ1-6	TRBV25-1	once	TGTGCCAGCAGATATCGGGGAGATTCACCCCTCCACTTT	CASRYRGDSPLHF
-	TRBJ2-7	TRBV7-9	-	TGTGCCAGCACCAAACAGGGTGGAAGCTCCTACGAGCAGTACTTC	CASTKQGGSSYEQYF
-	TRBJ2-2	TRBV6-6	few	TGTGCCAGCAGTTACTTGACAGCCACCGGGGAGCTGTTTTTT	CASSYLTATGELFF
TRBD2	TRBJ2-1	TRBV11-2	-	TGTGCCAGCAGCCTCGGACTAGCGGGGGCCAGCGGTGAGCAGTTCTTC	CASSLGLAGASGEQFF
TRBD1	TRBJ1-1	TRBV5-1	-	TGCGCCAGCAGCTCGGACAGGGTGAACACTGAAGCTTTCTTT	CASSSDRVNTEAFF
TRBD1	TRBJ1-2	TRBV13	once	TGTGCCAGCAGCGGACAGGGAGCCTATGGCTACACCTTC	CASSGQGAYGYTF
-	TRBJ1-2	TRBV28	-	TGTGCCAGCCAGAGGACAGTAGGGCCCTATGGCTACACCTTC	CASQRTVGPYGYTF
TRBD1	TRBJ1-5	TRBV6-6	-	TGTGCCAGCACCCAACAGAGGGGGCACAATCAGCCCCAGCATTTT	CASTQQRGHNQPQHF
-	TRBJ1-3	TRBV25-1	-	TGTGCCAGCAGTGATGTTACAGGCTCTGGAAACACCATATATTTT	CASSDVTGSGNTIYF
TRBD1	TRBJ1-6	TRBV19	-	TGTGCCAGTAGTATAGTTGGGACAGGGAGTTCACCCCTCCACTTT	CASSIVGTGSSPLHF
-	TRBJ2-3	TRBV6-5	-	TGTGCCAGCAGTTACCAAGTCACTAGCACAGATACGCAGTATTTT	CASSYQVTSTDTQYF
-	TRBJ1-4	TRBV6-1	-	TGTGCCAGCAGCCCATCGCCGGGGACTAATGAAAAACTGTTTTTT	CASSPSPGTNEKLFF
-	TRBJ2-1	TRBV5-1	once	TGCGCCAGCAGCTTGGGCGGGGAGTACAATGAGCAGTTCTTC	CASSLGGEYNEQFF
TRBD1	TRBJ2-7	TRBV25-1	few	TGTGCCAGCAGTGAATTGGACAGGGAACTGGGCGAGCAGTACTTC	CASSELDRELGEQYF
TRBD2	TRBJ2-7	TRBV11-2	-	TGTGCCAGCAGCTCAATCCGGGGGGGTGCCAGCTCCTACGAGCAGTACTTC	CASSSIRGGASSYEQYF
-	TRBJ2-4	TRBV21-1	-	TGTGCCAGCAGCATTCTCGGGTGGGCCAAAAACATTCAGTACTTC	CASSILGWAKNIQYF
TRBD1	TRBJ1-1	TRBV5-1	-	TGCGCCAGCAGCCAACTCGGGACAGGGGTTGAAGCTTTCTTT	CASSQLGTGVEAFF
-	TRBJ1-1	TRBV5-1	-	TGCGCCAGCACAATTTCGGGTACTGAAGCTTTCTTT	CASTISGTEAFF
-	TRBJ2-7	TRBV11-2	-	TGTGCCAGCAGCTTAGTTGGGGGGACCTACGAGCAGTACTTC	CASSLVGGTYEQYF
TRBD1	TRBJ1-4	TRBV29-1	-	TGCAGCGCCCGGGACAGGGGAAGTGAAAAACTGTTTTTT	CSARDRGSEKLFF
-	TRBJ2-3	TRBV5-5	once	TGTGCCAGCAGCTTGGACAGGACAACACAGATAACGCAGTATTTT	CASSLDRTTQITQYF
TRBD1	TRBJ1-5	TRBV19	-	TGTGCCAGTGCGGGTTGGAGGGACAGGGCGGTGGGTATCGATCAGCCCCAGCATTTT	CASAGWRDRAVGIDQPQHF
-	TRBJ1-2	TRBV7-3	-	TGTGCCAGCAGCCCCGCGCGGGGGGGAGGCTACACCTTC	CASSPARGGGYTF
TRBD1	TRBJ2-7	TRBV6-4	-	TGTGCCAGCAGTGGTAAGGACAGGGAGCGCTACGAGCAGTACTTC	CASSGKDRERYEQYF
-	TRBJ1-1	TRBV9	-	TGTGCCAGCAGCGCACAGGGGAACACTGAAGCTTTCTTT	CASSAQGNTEAFF
-	TRBJ2-3	TRBV2	-	TGTGCCAGCAGTGAGAGGGTGGGTACGCAGTATTTT	CASSERVGTQYF
-	TRBJ2-7	TRBV10-3	-	TGTGCCATCAGTGCCCGCGGGTACGAGCAGTACTTC	CAISARGYEQYF
-	TRBJ1-1	TRBV29-1	-	TGCAGCGTTGCGCAGGGGCGTACTGAAGCTTTCTTT	CSVAQGRTEAFF
TRBD1	TRBJ2-7	TRBV18	-	TGTGCCAGCTCACAAGGACAGGGGGGCGAGCAGTACTTC	CASSQGQGGEQYF
-	TRBJ1-2	TRBV28	once	TGTGCCAGCAGCCCAGACAGTTACTATGGCTACACCTTC	CASSPDSYYGYTF
TRBD2	TRBJ2-1	TRBV9	once	TGTGCCAGCAGCACCCGACTAGCTAATTCCAATGAGCAGTTCTTC	CASSTRLANSNEQFF
-	TRBJ2-1	TRBV11-3	once	TGTGCCAGCAGCTTAGAGGGGTCAGGGGTTTTTGGGGAGCAGTTCTTC	CASSLEGSGVFGEQFF
-	TRBJ1-2	TRBV23-1	-	TGCGCCAGCAGTCACCCCCGGACAGCCTATGGCTACACCTTC	CASSHPRTAYGYTF
-	TRBJ1-5	TRBV7-8	-	TGTGCCAGCAGCCCCGTGGGGGGGTCGGGCAATCAGCCCCAGCATTTT	CASSPVGGSGNQPQHF
-	TRBJ2-1	TRBV7-9	-	TGTGCCAGCAGCGGAACCGCGGGGGAGCAGTTCTTC	CASSGTAGEQFF
-	TRBJ2-3	TRBV10-3	-	TGTGCCATCAGAGGCAGGGCGGATTCCTCCGATACGCAGTATTTT	CAIRGRADSSDTQYF
-	TRBJ2-7	TRBV6-1	-	TGTGCCAGCAGGGGGGGGCAGGCGGGTGGCGAGCAGTACTTC	CASRGGQAGGEQYF
-	TRBJ2-5	TRBV29-1	once	TGCAGCGTTGCGCCAGGATCGGCCCAGTACTTC	CSVAPGSAQYF